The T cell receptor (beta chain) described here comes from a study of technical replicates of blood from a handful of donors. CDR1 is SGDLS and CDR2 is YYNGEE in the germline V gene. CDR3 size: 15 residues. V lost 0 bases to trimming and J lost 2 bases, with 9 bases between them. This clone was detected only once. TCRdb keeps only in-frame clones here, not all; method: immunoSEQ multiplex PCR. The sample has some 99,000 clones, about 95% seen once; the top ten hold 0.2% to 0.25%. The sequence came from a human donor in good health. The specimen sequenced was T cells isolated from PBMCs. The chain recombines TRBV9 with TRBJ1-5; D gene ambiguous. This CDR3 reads CASSVGHGGNQPQHF. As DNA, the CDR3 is TGTGCCAGCAGCGTAGGACACGGGGGCAATCAGCCCCAGCATTTT.